This TCR beta chain originates from a study of T cells in Graves' hyperthyroidism and ophthalmopathy. On the study more broadly: Before any treatment, at initial diagnosis, peripheral blood was collected. Findings and caveats of the study: Clonotypes that were expanded in thyroid above 0.001 mostly appeared in blood too. Stable hyperthyroidism and ophthalmopathy were separated using 13 V-J signatures.

V gave up 1 base and J gave up 3 bases, with 12 bases separating them. From germline, CDR1 is LGHNA and CDR2 YSLEER. The CDR3 sequence is 15 residues long. This clonotype occurred many times. The target antigen is unknown. Hyperthyroidism was newly diagnosed in patients aged 18 to 65 (duration under 2 months). What was amplified from RNA transcripts were TCR beta CDR3 regions. The HTBI primer set drove a first-round RT-PCR of the TCR CDR3. TCRdb called the multiplex PCR reads again in MiXCR, with one record for every CDR3 protein. The table lists just under 750,000 distinct CDR3 sequences, approximately 40% of them singletons, with around 30% in the top ten.

The chain combines TRBV4-3 with TRBJ2-5; D may match TRBD1 or TRBD2 (5 bases each). Specimen: blood. The TCR was taken from a woman aged 35 to 49 with Graves' hyperthyroidism. The CDR3 coding sequence is TGCGCCAGCAGCCAAGCTTGGGACGGGAAAGAGACCCAGTACTTC. Its translation: CASSQAWDGKETQYF.